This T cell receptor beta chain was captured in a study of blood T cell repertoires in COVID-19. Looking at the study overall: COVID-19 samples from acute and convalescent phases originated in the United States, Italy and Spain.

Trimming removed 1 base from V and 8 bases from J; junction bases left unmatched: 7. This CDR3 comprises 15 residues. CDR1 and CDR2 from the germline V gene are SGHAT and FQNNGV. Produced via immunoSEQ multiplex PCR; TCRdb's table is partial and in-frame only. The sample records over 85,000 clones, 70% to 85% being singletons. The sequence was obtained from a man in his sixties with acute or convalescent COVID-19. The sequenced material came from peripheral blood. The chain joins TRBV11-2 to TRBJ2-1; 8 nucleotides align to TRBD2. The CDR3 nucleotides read TGTGCCAGCAGCTTAGGTCGACTAGCGACCTATGAGCAGTTCTTC. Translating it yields CASSLGRLATYEQFF. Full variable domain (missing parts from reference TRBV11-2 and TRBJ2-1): EAGVAQSPRYKIIEKRQSVAFWCNPISGHATLYWYQQILGQGPKLLIQFQNNGVVDDSQLPKDRFSAERLKGVDSTLKIQPAKLEDSAVYLCASSLGRLATYEQFFGPGTRLTVL.